A single sample gave rise to the 20 T cell receptor beta chains below, sequenced in a study of cytomegalovirus exposure and HLA in healthy donors. Generated by immunoSEQ multiplex PCR, the TCRdb table keeps only in-frame clones and is missing some. The table lists 100,000 to 150,000 clones, roughly 94% of them singletons. Specimen: PBMCs. All receptors derive from a woman aged 18-29 years in good health and CMV-seronegative.

The rearrangement joins TRBV28 to TRBJ2-4; 7 bases map to TRBD1. The CDR3 has 16 amino acids. The germline gives CDR1 MDHEN, CDR2 SYDVKM. Unmatched junction bases numbered 7, after V lost 5 bases and J lost 0 bases. CDR3 amino acids: CASSKPGQLAKNIQYF. The CDR3 DNA reads TGTGCCAGCAGTAAACCGGGACAGCTAGCCAAAAACATTCAGTACTTC.

The gene calls are TRBV6-1 and TRBJ1-1; 7 bases agree with TRBD1. Germline V lookup: CDR1 MNHNS, CDR2 SASEGT. After removal of 7 bases from V and 3 bases from J, the junction contained 8 bases not matched to a gene. This CDR3 has 14 residues. This chain's CDR3 is CASKRGRLDTEAFF. DNA of the CDR3: TGTGCCAGCAAAAGGGGGCGGCTTGACACTGAAGCTTTCTTT.

The table lists this clone with a count of one. The chain carries TRBV5-6 and TRBJ1-2, with TRBD1 matching 9 bases. Germline V gene lookup returns CDR1 SGHDT and CDR2 YYEEEE. This CDR3 is 13 amino acids long. J was trimmed by 7 bases and V by 4 bases; bases with no gene match: 5. CDR3 sequence (DNA): TGTGCCAGCAGCCCGGACAGGGGAGGTGGCTACACCTTC. Translated: CASSPDRGGGYTF.

The V call is TRBV10-3, the J call TRBJ2-7; 9 bases match TRBD2. The CDR3 has 15 residues. V trimming: 10 bases; J trimming: 3 bases; junction bases outside the gene matches: 13. Germline assignment: CDR1 ENHRY and CDR2 SYGVKD. CDR3 loop: CATLTRTSAYYEQYF. The DNA for the CDR3 is TGTGCCACCCTGACCCGGACTAGCGCCTACTACGAGCAGTACTTC.

This clone was observed once. This chain connects TRBV6-5 to TRBJ1-2; perhaps TRBD1 as D (6 bases). Germline CDR1 is MNHEY and CDR2 is SVGAGI. This CDR3 has 12 amino acids. The ends were cut back, 6 bases at V and 4 bases at J, with 9 bases in the middle. CDR3 DNA: TGTGCCAGCAGACCGGACAGCTATGGCTACACCTTC. This gives the protein CASRPDSYGYTF.

V usage is TRBV7-2 and J usage is TRBJ2-3; TRBD2 matches 10 bases. Per the germline V gene, CDR1 is SGHTA and CDR2 is FQGNSA. Trimming removed 2 bases from V and 5 bases from J; junction bases left unmatched: 10. There are 17 residues in the CDR3. The CDR3 protein is CASSLRPRAGGGDTQYF. The CDR3 region has the DNA TGTGCCAGCAGCTTAAGGCCGAGAGCGGGGGGGGGAGATACGCAGTATTTT.

The chain combines TRBV6-1 with TRBJ1-1, with D maybe TRBD1 (5 bases). The V gene lost 3 bases and the J gene lost 4 bases, with 9 bases spanning the gap. CDR3 size: 13 residues. Looked up from germline, CDR1 is MNHNS and CDR2 is SASEGT. CDR3 sequence reads: CASSEGGSTEAFF. CDR3 nucleotide sequence: TGTGCCAGCAGTGAGGGGGGTAGCACTGAAGCTTTCTTT.

This chain uses TRBV11-2 with TRBJ1-2, with TRBD1 matching over 9 bases. The CDR3 is 12 residues long. Germline V lookup: CDR1 SGHAT, CDR2 FQNNGV. Unmatched junction bases numbered 4, after V lost 4 bases and J lost 10 bases. CDR3 DNA: TGTGCCAGCAGCTCACAGGGGGCTGACTACACCTTC. Translated: CASSSQGADYTF.

The chain joins TRBV30 to TRBJ2-1; D is ambiguous. The CDR3 runs 11 residues. V was cut by 1 base and J by 5 bases, with 3 bases left in between. Germline V gene sequence: CDR1 GTSNPN, CDR2 SVGIG (reference sequence). CDR3 in amino acids: CAWSANNEQFF. The CDR3 DNA reads as TGTGCCTGGAGTGCTAACAATGAGCAGTTCTTC. Filled out from reference TRBV30 and TRBJ2-1, the complete variable domain reads SQTIHQWPATLVQPVGSPLSLECTVEGTSNPNLYWYRQAAGRGLQLLFYSVGIGQISSEVPQNLSASRPQDRQFILSSKKLLLSDSGFYLCAWSANNEQFFGPGTRLTVL.

The chain recombines TRBV7-6 with TRBJ2-3; D unclear. Trimming removed 5 bases at V and 4 bases at J, with 13 bases between. This CDR3 is 14 amino acids long. Germline-derived CDR1 and CDR2 are SGHVS and FNYEAQ. CDR3 region: CASSQTAASDTQYF. The CDR3 region has the DNA TGTGCCAGCAGCCAGACGGCGGCCTCAGATACGCAGTATTTT.

The chain links TRBV30 to TRBJ1-2; TRBD1 matches 8 bases. The V segment lost 4 bases and the J segment 4 bases; nucleotides outside the gene matches: 2. Germline loops: CDR1 GTSNPN, CDR2 SVGIG (reference sequence). The CDR3 has 12 amino acids. Here the CDR3 reads CAWTTGAYGYTF. The CDR3 DNA reads as TGTGCCTGGACGACAGGGGCCTATGGCTACACCTTC.

This clone was seen a handful of times. The chain is built from TRBV30 and TRBJ2-7; D perhaps matches TRBD2 (6 bases). CDR1 is GTSNPN and CDR2 is SVGIG in the germline V gene (reference sequence). This CDR3 spans 17 amino acids. The germline V and J ends were trimmed by 1 base and 0 bases, with 19 bases remaining between them. For the CDR3, the DNA is TGTGCCTGGAGTGGGGGGACTCAGGCCGGGAGCTCCTACGAGCAGTACTTC. It yields the protein CAWSGGTQAGSSYEQYF.

This chain connects TRBV14 to TRBJ2-3; TRBD2 matches at 10 bases. Germline trimming cut 4 bases from V and 5 bases from J; bases unmatched to any gene: 9. CDR1 is SGHDN, CDR2 FVKESK, per germline. CDR3 length: 16 residues. This CDR3 reads CASSRQSGGAGDTQYF. The CDR3 DNA reads as TGTGCCAGCAGCCGCCAAAGCGGGGGGGCGGGAGATACGCAGTATTTT. Variable domain in full (rest from reference TRBV14 and TRBJ2-3): EAGVTQFPSHSVIEKGQTVTLRCDPISGHDNLYWYRRVMGKEIKFLLHFVKESKQDESGMPNNRFLAERTGGTYSTLKVQPAELEDSGVYFCASSRQSGGAGDTQYFGPGTRLTVL.

The gene calls are TRBV5-5 and TRBJ1-5; TRBD1 might be the D (6 bases). The CDR3 sequence is 14 residues long. V lost 3 bases to trimming and J lost 7 bases, with 14 bases between them. Germline CDR1 reads SGHKS; CDR2 reads YYEKEE (reference sequence). This CDR3 reads CASSYDTQGQPQHF. CDR3 sequence (DNA): TGTGCCAGCAGCTACGACACGCAGGGGCAGCCCCAGCATTTT.

This clone is a singleton in its sample. The chain employs TRBV14 and TRBJ2-3; 7 bases line up with TRBD1. CDR3 size: 17 residues. With V trimmed by 3 bases and J by 7 bases, 16 bases remained unmatched. In germline, CDR1 is SGHDN, CDR2 FVKESK. The CDR3 region has the DNA TGTGCCAGCAGCCATGGGCGTGGGACAGTCACCCCTTATACGCAGTATTTT. This gives the protein CASSHGRGTVTPYTQYF. Based on the CDR3 plus reference TRBV14 and TRBJ2-3, the full variable domain is EAGVTQFPSHSVIEKGQTVTLRCDPISGHDNLYWYRRVMGKEIKFLLHFVKESKQDESGMPNNRFLAERTGGTYSTLKVQPAELEDSGVYFCASSHGRGTVTPYTQYFGPGTRLTVL.

J is TRBJ2-5 and V is TRBV6-1; 10 nucleotides align to TRBD1. The J segment lost 3 bases and the V segment lost 2 bases, leaving 9 bases of the junction unmatched. Germline V gene data show CDR1 as MNHNS and CDR2 as SASEGT. The CDR3 loop spans 17 amino acids. The CDR3 here is CASSEMLSGQGKETQYF. In nucleotides, the CDR3 is TGTGCCAGCAGTGAAATGCTTTCGGGACAGGGGAAAGAGACCCAGTACTTC.

The V gene is TRBV15, the J gene TRBJ2-7, with TRBD1 as a possible D gene (5 bases). Trimming took 6 bases from V and 6 from J, leaving 9 bases between them. The germline V gene encodes CDR1 LNHNV and CDR2 YYDKDF (reference sequence). This CDR3 is 11 amino acids long. The chain's CDR3 is CATRGRGEQYF. The CDR3 coding sequence is TGTGCCACCAGGGGTAGGGGCGAGCAGTACTTC.

This clone has just one count. CDR3 coding DNA: TGTGCCAGCAATGTGGGAGGGGGCTACGAGCAGTACTTC. Amino acids: CASNVGGGYEQYF. The chain recombines TRBV27 with TRBJ2-7, with a weak D call TRBD2 (7 bases). V was cut by 7 bases and J by 3 bases, with 13 bases left in between. CDR1 and CDR2 from the germline V gene are MNHEY and SMNVEV (reference sequence). The CDR3 has 13 amino acids.

This sequence joins TRBV7-2 and TRBJ2-1; TRBD2 aligns across 9 bases. Trimming removed 5 bases from V and 6 bases from J; junction bases left unmatched: 8. This CDR3 contains 15 residues. Germline CDR1 reads SGHTA; CDR2 reads FQGNSA. CDR3 in amino acids: CASSPRTSVTNEQFF. CDR3 nucleotides: TGTGCCAGCAGCCCCCGGACTAGCGTTACCAATGAGCAGTTCTTC.

This chain uses TRBV13 with TRBJ2-1, with 9 bases matching TRBD1. This CDR3 has 14 amino acids. From germline, CDR1 is PRHDT and CDR2 FYEKMQ (reference sequence). J lost 6 bases, V lost 7 bases, and 7 bases had no gene match. CDR3 sequence (DNA): TGTGCCAGCACCGGACAGGGGTCGCGCAATGAGCAGTTCTTC. This sequence encodes CASTGQGSRNEQFF.